Listed below are T cell receptor beta chains from one sample, sequenced in a study of siplizumab effects on memory and regulatory T cells. Some clones are missing from TCRdb's copy, which holds only in-frame ones; the method was immunoSEQ multiplex PCR. Of 85,000 to 130,000 clones listed, about 93% were seen once; the top ten hold 0.55% to 0.7%. Input material: Tregs sorted from blood. The receptors here all came from a human donor in good health. Both conserved end residues are part of each CDR3.

TRBV14	TRBJ1-1	CASSLKGGGRVAEAFF
TRBV4-2	TRBJ1-3	CASSLQGTGGNTIYF
TRBV11-1	TRBJ2-1	CASSAGPNEQFF
TRBV5-5	TRBJ2-5	CASSLRYTGQETQYF
TRBV30	TRBJ1-1	CAWSVPGQMNTEAFF
TRBV7-8	TRBJ2-7	CASSSLWRGGGEQYF
TRBV11-1	TRBJ2-1	CASSPTSGGHSYNEQFF
TRBV30	TRBJ2-2	CAWSVGTGGPGELFF
TRBV19	TRBJ1-5	CASSMVISQPQHF
TRBV7-9	TRBJ1-1	CASSLGVAAFF
TRBV7-3	TRBJ1-1	CASSNPGQGQAFF
TRBV12-5	TRBJ1-2	CASGLATGTAYGYTF
TRBV10-3	TRBJ2-5	CAISESSLQETQYF
TRBV7-9	TRBJ2-1	CASSPGTSPYNEQFF
TRBV13	TRBJ1-4	CASSRGQGVTNEKLFF
TRBV27	TRBJ1-2	CASSIRQDYGYTF